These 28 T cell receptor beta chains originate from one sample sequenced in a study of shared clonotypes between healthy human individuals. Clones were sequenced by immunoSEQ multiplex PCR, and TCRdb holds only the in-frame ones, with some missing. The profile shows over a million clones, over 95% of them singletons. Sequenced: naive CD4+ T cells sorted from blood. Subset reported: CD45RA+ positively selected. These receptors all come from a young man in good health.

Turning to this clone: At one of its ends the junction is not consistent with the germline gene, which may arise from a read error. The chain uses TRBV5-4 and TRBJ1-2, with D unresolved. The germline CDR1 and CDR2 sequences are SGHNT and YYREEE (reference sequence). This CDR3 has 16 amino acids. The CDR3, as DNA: TGTGCCAGCAGCTTGGCCGCTGCTCGGCTCGGATATGGCTGCACCTTC. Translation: CASSLAAARLGYGCTF.

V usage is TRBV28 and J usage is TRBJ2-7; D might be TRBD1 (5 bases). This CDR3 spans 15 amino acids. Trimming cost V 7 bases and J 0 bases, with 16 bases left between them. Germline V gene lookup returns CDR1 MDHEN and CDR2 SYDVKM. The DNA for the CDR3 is TGTGCCAGCACCTCCACGACAGCTATCTCCTACGAGCAGTACTTC. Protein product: CASTSTTAISYEQYF.

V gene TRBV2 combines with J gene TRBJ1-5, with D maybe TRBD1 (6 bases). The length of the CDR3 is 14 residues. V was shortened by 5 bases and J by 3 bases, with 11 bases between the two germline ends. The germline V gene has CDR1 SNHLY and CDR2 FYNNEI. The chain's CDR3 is CASSKQGINQPQHF. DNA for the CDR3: TGTGCCAGCAGTAAGCAGGGGATCAATCAGCCCCAGCATTTT.

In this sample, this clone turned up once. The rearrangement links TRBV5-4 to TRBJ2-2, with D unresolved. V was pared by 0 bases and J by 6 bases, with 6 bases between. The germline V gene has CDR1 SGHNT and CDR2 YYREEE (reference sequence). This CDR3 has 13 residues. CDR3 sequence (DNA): TGTGCCAGCAGCTTGGTACTGGCCGGGGAGCTGTTTTTT. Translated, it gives CASSLVLAGELFF. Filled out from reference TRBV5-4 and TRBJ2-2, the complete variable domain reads ETGVTQSPTHLIKTRGQQVTLRCSSQSGHNTVSWYQQALGQGPQFIFQYYREEENGRGNFPPRFSGLQFPNYSSELNVNALELDDSALYLCASSLVLAGELFFGEGSRLTVL.

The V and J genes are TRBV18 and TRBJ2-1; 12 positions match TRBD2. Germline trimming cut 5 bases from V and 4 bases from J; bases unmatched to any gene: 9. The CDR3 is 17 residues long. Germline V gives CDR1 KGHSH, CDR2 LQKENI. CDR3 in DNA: TGTGCCAGCTCATCCCTGACTAGCGGGAGTATGTACAATGAGCAGTTCTTC. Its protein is CASSSLTSGSMYNEQFF.

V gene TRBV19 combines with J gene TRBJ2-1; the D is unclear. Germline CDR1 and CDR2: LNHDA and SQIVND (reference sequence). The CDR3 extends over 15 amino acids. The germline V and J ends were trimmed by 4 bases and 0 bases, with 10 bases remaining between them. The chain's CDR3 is CASSNRPSSYNEQFF. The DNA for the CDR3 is TGTGCCAGTAGTAATCGGCCGAGCTCCTACAATGAGCAGTTCTTC.

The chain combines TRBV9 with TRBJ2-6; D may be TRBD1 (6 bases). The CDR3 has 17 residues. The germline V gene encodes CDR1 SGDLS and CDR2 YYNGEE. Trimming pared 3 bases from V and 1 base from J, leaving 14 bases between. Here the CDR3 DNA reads TGTGCCAGCAGCGAGACGCCTAGGGGGTCTGGGGCCAACGTCCTGACTTTC. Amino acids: CASSETPRGSGANVLTF.

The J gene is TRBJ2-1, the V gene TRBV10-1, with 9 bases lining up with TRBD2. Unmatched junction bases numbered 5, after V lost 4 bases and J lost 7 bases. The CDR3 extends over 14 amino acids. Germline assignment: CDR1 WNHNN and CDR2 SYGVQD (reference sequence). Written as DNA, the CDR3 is TGCGCCAGCAGTGGGGCTAGCGGGGTTAATGAGCAGTTCTTC. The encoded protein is CASSGASGVNEQFF.

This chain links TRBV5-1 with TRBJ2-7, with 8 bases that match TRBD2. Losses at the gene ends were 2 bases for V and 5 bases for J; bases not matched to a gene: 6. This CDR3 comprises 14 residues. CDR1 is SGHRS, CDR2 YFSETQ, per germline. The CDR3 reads CASSLATSVDEQYF. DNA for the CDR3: TGCGCCAGCAGCTTAGCGACTAGCGTCGACGAGCAGTACTTC.

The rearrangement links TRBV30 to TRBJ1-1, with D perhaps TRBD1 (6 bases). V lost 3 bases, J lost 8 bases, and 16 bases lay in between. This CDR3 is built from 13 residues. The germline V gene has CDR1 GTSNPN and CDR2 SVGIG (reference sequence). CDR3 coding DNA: TGTGCCTGGAGGGTGGTGAAGGGGGGAGAAGCTTTCTTT. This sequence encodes CAWRVVKGGEAFF.

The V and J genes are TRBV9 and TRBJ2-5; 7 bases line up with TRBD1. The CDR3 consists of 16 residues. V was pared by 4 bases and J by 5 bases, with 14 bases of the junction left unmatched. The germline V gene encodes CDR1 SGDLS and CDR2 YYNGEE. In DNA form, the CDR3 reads TGTGCCAGCAGCCCCCGATTGACAGGGCCGAGCGAGACCCAGTACTTC. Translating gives CASSPRLTGPSETQYF.

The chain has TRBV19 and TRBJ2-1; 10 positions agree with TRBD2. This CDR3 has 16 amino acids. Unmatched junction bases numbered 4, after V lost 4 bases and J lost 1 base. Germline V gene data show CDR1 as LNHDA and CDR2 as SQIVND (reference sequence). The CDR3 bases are TGTGCCAGTAGTACCTCGGGACTAGCGTCCTACAATGAGCAGTTCTTC. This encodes CASSTSGLASYNEQFF. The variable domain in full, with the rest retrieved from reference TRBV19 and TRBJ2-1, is DGGITQSPKYLFRKEGQNVTLSCEQNLNHDAMYWYRQDPGQGLRLIYYSQIVNDFQKGDIAEGYSVSREKKESFPLTVTSAQKNPTAFYLCASSTSGLASYNEQFFGPGTRLTVL.

The CDR3 sequence is CASSRLAGDVNEQFF. Written as DNA, the CDR3 is TGTGCCAGCTCACGACTAGCGGGAGACGTTAATGAGCAGTTCTTC. The chain uses TRBV18 and TRBJ2-1, with TRBD2 identical over 12 bases. Germline CDR1 and CDR2: KGHSH and LQKENI. The V segment lost 4 bases and the J segment 7 bases; nucleotides outside the gene matches: 5. The CDR3 contains 15 residues.

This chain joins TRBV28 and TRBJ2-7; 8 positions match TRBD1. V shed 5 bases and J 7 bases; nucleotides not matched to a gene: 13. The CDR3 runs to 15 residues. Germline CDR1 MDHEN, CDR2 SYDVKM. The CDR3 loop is CASSPTLGQGWEQYF. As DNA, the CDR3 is TGTGCCAGCAGTCCTACCCTAGGACAGGGTTGGGAGCAGTACTTC.

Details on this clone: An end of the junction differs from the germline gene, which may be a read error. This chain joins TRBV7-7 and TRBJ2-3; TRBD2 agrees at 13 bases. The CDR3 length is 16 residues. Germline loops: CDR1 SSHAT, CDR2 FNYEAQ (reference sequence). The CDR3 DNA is TGTGCTAGCAGCCGCGGACTAGCGGGAGTGGTAGATACGCAGTATTTT. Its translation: CASSRGLAGVVDTQYF. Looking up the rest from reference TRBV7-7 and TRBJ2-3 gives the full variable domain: GAGVSQSPRYKVTKRGQDVTLRCDPISSHATLYWYQQALGQGPEFLTYFNYEAQPDKSGLPSDRFSAERPEGSISTLTIQRTEQRDSAMYRCASSRGLAGVVDTQYFGPGTRLTVL.

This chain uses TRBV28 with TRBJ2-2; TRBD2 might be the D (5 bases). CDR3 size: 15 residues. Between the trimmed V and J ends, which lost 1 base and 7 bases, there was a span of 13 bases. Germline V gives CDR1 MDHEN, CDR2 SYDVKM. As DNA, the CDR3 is TGTGCCAGCAGTTTATCCAGACGGGGATTCGGGGAGCTGTTTTTT. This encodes CASSLSRRGFGELFF. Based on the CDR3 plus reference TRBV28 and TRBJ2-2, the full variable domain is DVKVTQSSRYLVKRTGEKVFLECVQDMDHENMFWYRQDPGLGLRLIYFSYDVKMKEKGDIPEGYSVSREKKERFSLILESASTNQTSMYLCASSLSRRGFGELFFGEGSRLTVL.

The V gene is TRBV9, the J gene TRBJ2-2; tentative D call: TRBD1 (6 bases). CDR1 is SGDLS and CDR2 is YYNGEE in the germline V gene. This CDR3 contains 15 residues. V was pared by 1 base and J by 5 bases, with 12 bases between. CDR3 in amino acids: CASSVLGQGTGELFF. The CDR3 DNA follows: TGTGCCAGCAGCGTATTAGGCCAGGGGACCGGGGAGCTGTTTTTT.

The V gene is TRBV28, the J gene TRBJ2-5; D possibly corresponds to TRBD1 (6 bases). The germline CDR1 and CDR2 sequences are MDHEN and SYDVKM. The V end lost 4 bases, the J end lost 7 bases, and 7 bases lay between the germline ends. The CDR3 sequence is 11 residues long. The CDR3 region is CASSSGVTQYF. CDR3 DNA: TGTGCCAGCAGTTCAGGGGTGACCCAGTACTTC.

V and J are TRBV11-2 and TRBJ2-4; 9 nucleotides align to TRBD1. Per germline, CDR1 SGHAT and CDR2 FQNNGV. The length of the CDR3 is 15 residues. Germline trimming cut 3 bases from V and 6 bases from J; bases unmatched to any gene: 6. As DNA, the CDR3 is TGTGCCAGCAGCTTTTTTCAGGACAGGGGAAACATTCAGTACTTC. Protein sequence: CASSFFQDRGNIQYF.

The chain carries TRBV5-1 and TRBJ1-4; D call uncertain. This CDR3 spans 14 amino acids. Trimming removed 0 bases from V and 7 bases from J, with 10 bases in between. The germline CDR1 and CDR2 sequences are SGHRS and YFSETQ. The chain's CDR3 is CASSLAHRGEKLFF. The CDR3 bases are TGCGCCAGCAGCTTGGCCCACCGGGGTGAAAAACTGTTTTTT.

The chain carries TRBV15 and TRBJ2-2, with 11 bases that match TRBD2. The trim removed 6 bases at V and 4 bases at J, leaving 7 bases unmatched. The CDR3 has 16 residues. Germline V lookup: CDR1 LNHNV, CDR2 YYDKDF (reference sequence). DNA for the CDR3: TGTGCCACCAGAAAGGGACTAGCGGTGGCCACCGGGGAGCTGTTTTTT. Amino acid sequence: CATRKGLAVATGELFF. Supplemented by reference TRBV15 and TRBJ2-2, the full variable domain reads DAMVIQNPRYQVTQFGKPVTLSCSQTLNHNVMYWYQQKSSQAPKLLFHYYDKDFNNEADTPDNFQSRRPNTSFCFLDIRSPGLGDTAMYLCATRKGLAVATGELFFGEGSRLTVL.

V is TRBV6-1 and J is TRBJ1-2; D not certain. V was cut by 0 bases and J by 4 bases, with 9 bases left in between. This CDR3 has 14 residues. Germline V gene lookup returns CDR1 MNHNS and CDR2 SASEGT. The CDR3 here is CASSEAQLGYGYTF. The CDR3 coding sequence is TGTGCCAGCAGTGAAGCGCAATTGGGCTATGGCTACACCTTC.

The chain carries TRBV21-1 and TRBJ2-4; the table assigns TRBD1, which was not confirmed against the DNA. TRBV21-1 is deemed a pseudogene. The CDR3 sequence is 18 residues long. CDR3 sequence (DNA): TGTGCCAGCAGCAATTCCATCGTTCCTGGGGCGGCCAAAAACATTCAGTACTTC. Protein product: CASSNSIVPGAAKNIQYF.

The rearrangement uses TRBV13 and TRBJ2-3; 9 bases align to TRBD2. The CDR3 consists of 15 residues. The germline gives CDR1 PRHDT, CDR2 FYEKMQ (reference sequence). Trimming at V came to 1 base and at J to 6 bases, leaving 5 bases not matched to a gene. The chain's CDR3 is CASSLVAGESDTQYF. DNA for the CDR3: TGTGCCAGCAGCTTAGTAGCGGGAGAGTCGGATACGCAGTATTTT.

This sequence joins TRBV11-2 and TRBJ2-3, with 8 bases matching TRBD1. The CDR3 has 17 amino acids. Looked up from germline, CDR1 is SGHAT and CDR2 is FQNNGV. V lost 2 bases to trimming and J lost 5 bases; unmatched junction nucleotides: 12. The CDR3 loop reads CASSLTFGQGILDTQYF. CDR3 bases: TGTGCCAGCAGCTTAACCTTCGGACAGGGTATTTTAGATACGCAGTATTTT. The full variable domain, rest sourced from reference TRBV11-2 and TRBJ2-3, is EAGVAQSPRYKIIEKRQSVAFWCNPISGHATLYWYQQILGQGPKLLIQFQNNGVVDDSQLPKDRFSAERLKGVDSTLKIQPAKLEDSAVYLCASSLTFGQGILDTQYFGPGTRLTVL.

CDR3 sequence reads: CASSLDRASTYEQYF. The CDR3 DNA reads TGTGCCAGCAGCCTCGACAGGGCCTCCACCTACGAGCAGTACTTC. The chain links TRBV11-3 to TRBJ2-7, with 7 bases lining up with TRBD1. The CDR3 spans 15 residues. After removal of 5 bases from V and 2 bases from J, the junction contained 9 bases not matched to a gene. CDR1 and CDR2 from the germline V gene are SGHNT and YENEEA.

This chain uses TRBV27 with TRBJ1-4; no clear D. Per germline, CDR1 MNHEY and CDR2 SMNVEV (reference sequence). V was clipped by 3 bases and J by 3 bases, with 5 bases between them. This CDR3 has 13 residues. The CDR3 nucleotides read TGTGCCAGCAGTTTTCGCCCTAATGAAAAACTGTTTTTT. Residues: CASSFRPNEKLFF.

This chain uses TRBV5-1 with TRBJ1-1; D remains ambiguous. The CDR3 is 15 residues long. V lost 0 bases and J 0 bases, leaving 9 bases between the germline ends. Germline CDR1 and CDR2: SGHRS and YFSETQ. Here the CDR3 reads CASSLEAGLNTEAFF. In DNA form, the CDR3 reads TGCGCCAGCAGCTTGGAAGCAGGTTTGAACACTGAAGCTTTCTTT.